A selection of T cell receptor beta chains follows, all from one sample in a study of early stage breast cancer tumors. Clones were sequenced by immunoSEQ multiplex PCR, and TCRdb holds only the in-frame ones, with some missing. Among about 58,000 clones, over 60% were seen once, and the ten largest hold about 3.4%. The sample was blood. All receptors come from a person aged 25 to 45 with breast cancer. Each CDR3 is given with its conserved first and last residue. The D gene is left open where the match is weak. Not all rows give a size; the values are once, few, many and, for expanded clones, a class.

clone size	V gene	J gene	D gene	CDR3 DNA	CDR3 protein
.	TRBV15	TRBJ2-1	TRBD2	TGTGCCACCAGCCGCCTACCTACCGGGACTAGCGTAAACAATGAGCAGTTCTTC	CATSRLPTGTSVNNEQFF
.	TRBV11-2	TRBJ2-1	.	TGTGCCAGCAGCTTAGTTCTAGCCCTCGGTGAGCAGTTCTTC	CASSLVLALGEQFF
.	TRBV19	TRBJ2-7	.	TGTGCCAGTAGTATAGGAGGGCTAGCCGCTTACGAGCAGTACTTC	CASSIGGLAAYEQYF
.	TRBV30	TRBJ2-7	.	TGTGCCTGGAGTCCCGGAAGGGACGAGCAGTACTTC	CAWSPGRDEQYF
.	TRBV10-3	TRBJ1-4	.	TGTGCCATCAGACAAAGGGGAGAGGCTAATGAAAAACTGTTTTTT	CAIRQRGEANEKLFF
.	TRBV5-1	TRBJ1-1	.	TGCGCCAGCAGCTTGGGATTAGGGAACACTGAAGCTTTCTTT	CASSLGLGNTEAFF
.	TRBV2	TRBJ2-4	.	TGTGCCAGCAAAGGGGTGCTCCTGGACATTCAGTACTTC	CASKGVLLDIQYF
.	TRBV7-6	TRBJ2-3	.	TGTGCCAGCAGCCTCCGACTGGATACGCAGTATTTT	CASSLRLDTQYF
.	TRBV7-8	TRBJ2-5	TRBD2	TGTGCCAGCAGCAGCCGGACAGGGCGAGGACTAGCGGGAGGGCCCGGGGAGACCCAGTACTTC	CASSSRTGRGLAGGPGETQYF
.	TRBV5-8	TRBJ2-5	.	TGTGCCAGCAGCTTGGTAGGATCCGGTCCCCAGAAGGAGACCCAGTACTTC	CASSLVGSGPQKETQYF
.	TRBV29-1	TRBJ1-1	TRBD1	TGCAGCGCTAGGGGACAGATGAACACTGAAGCTTTCTTT	CSARGQMNTEAFF
.	TRBV28	TRBJ2-7	TRBD2	TGTGCCAGCAGTTTCGGGGCTAGCGGGAGATGGGACGACGAGCAGTACTTC	CASSFGASGRWDDEQYF
.	TRBV25-1	TRBJ2-3	.	TGTGCCAGCAGTGTCGCGGGGTACTTCACAGATACGCAGTATTTT	CASSVAGYFTDTQYF
.	TRBV7-2	TRBJ1-1	TRBD1	TGTGCCAGCAGCCCAGGGACAGGGCGAACTGAAGCTTTCTTT	CASSPGTGRTEAFF
.	TRBV19	TRBJ2-7	TRBD1	TGTGCCAGTAGTGTGGGACAGGGTTTCGCCTACGAGCAGTACTTC	CASSVGQGFAYEQYF
.	TRBV14	TRBJ2-7	.	TGTGCCAGCAGCAATAGGCCCCCGGGTTACTTC	CASSNRPPGYF
.	TRBV19	TRBJ1-5	.	TGTGCCAGTAGTATTAACAGGGAGCGGGGTCAGCCCCAGCATTTT	CASSINRERGQPQHF
.	TRBV5-1	TRBJ2-7	TRBD2	TGCGCCAGCAGCTCCCAGTTGACTAGCGGGATTTACTACGAGCAGTACTTC	CASSSQLTSGIYYEQYF
.	TRBV10-3	TRBJ1-1	TRBD1	TGTGCCATCAGTGACGGACAGGGGGCTGTTGTCACTGAAGCTTTCTTT	CAISDGQGAVVTEAFF
.	TRBV7-9	TRBJ2-7	.	TGTGCCAGCAGCTCATCCGGGACTTACTACGAGCAGTACTTC	CASSSSGTYYEQYF
few	TRBV11-2	TRBJ1-1	.	TGTGCCAGCAGCTCCCGGGGAGGTTGGAACACTGAAGCTTTCTTT	CASSSRGGWNTEAFF
.	TRBV15	TRBJ2-7	TRBD1	TGTGCCACCAGCAGAGATACAGGACAGGGGCGGAACGAGCAGTACTTC	CATSRDTGQGRNEQYF
once	TRBV7-9	TRBJ2-3	.	TGTGCCAGCAGCCAAGGGGACACAGATACGCAGTATTTT	CASSQGDTDTQYF
.	TRBV10-3	TRBJ2-5	.	TGTGCCATCAGTGAGGGAGAGACCCAGTACTTC	CAISEGETQYF
.	TRBV6-5	TRBJ2-5	TRBD2	TGTGCCAGCAGTTACCGAGGACTAGCGGAAGAGACCCAGTACTTC	CASSYRGLAEETQYF
.	TRBV9	TRBJ2-1	TRBD2	TGTGCCAGCAGCGTAGTGGTAGCGGGGGTCCGTGAGCAGTTCTTC	CASSVVVAGVREQFF
.	TRBV7-9	TRBJ1-1	.	TGTGCCAGCAGCCTCGAGGGGATATTGAACACTGAAGCTTTCTTT	CASSLEGILNTEAFF
once	TRBV5-6	TRBJ2-2	TRBD2	TGTGCCAGCAGCACCTGGACTAGCGGGAGGGCCGGAGGGGAGCTGTTTTTT	CASSTWTSGRAGGELFF
.	TRBV10-1	TRBJ2-7	.	TGCGCCAGCGCAATGGCGGGAAGCGGCGAGCAGTACTTC	CASAMAGSGEQYF
once	TRBV5-1	TRBJ2-1	.	TGCGCCAGCAGCTTTATTCGGGACAACCCCTACAATGAGCAGTTCTTC	CASSFIRDNPYNEQFF
.	TRBV7-8	TRBJ2-7	TRBD1	TGTGCCAGCAGGGGGGGACAGGCATACGAGCAGTACTTC	CASRGGQAYEQYF
.	TRBV28	TRBJ2-7	TRBD2	TGTGCCAGCACAACTAGCGGGGCCCTTCCGTACTTC	CASTTSGALPYF